These T cell receptor beta chains were read from a single sample in a study. One entry per CDR3 protein results from TCRdb running MiXCR on the 5' RACE reads. The sample records under 45,000 distinct CDR3 sequences, around 20% being singletons. Sequencing was done on a sample of Tregs sorted from blood. The receptor source for this set is a female donor with breast cancer. Both conserved end residues are part of each CDR3. A D gene is named only where the DNA matches it firmly. Some rows mark clone size as missing; the rest say once, few, many or name a class of expanded clone.

V gene	D gene	clone size	J gene	CDR3 protein	CDR3 DNA
TRBV18	-	few	TRBJ2-2	CASSPDTNTGELFF	TGTGCCAGCTCACCTGACACAAACACCGGGGAGCTGTTTTTT
TRBV12-3/TRBV12-4	TRBD2	-	TRBJ2-5	CASNLGLGKETQYF	TGTGCCAGCAATCTTGGACTAGGAAAAGAGACCCAGTACTTC
TRBV27	-	few	TRBJ2-1	CASSLRGNEQFF	TGTGCCAGCAGTTTACGAGGGAATGAGCAGTTCTTC
TRBV20-1	-	few	TRBJ2-1	CSARVEEQFF	TGCAGTGCTAGAGTCGAAGAGCAGTTCTTC
TRBV6-1	-	-	TRBJ2-7	CASKTVGGPFYEQYF	TGTGCCAGCAAGACAGTGGGGGGCCCTTTCTACGAGCAGTACTTC
TRBV6-2/TRBV6-3	TRBD2	few	TRBJ2-3	CASRQTSGYTDTQYF	TGTGCCAGCAGACAAACTAGCGGCTACACAGATACGCAGTATTTT
TRBV7-6	-	many	TRBJ1-2	CASSLGGAGGYTF	TGTGCCAGCAGCTTAGGGGGGGCTGGTGGCTACACCTTC
TRBV28	-	-	TRBJ2-1	CASSTSAGNSYNEQFF	TGTGCCAGCAGCACATCCGCGGGGAACTCCTACAATGAGCAGTTCTTC
TRBV4-3	TRBD2	many	TRBJ2-1	CASSQGTSGSYNEQFF	TGCGCCAGCAGCCAAGGGACTAGCGGCTCCTACAATGAGCAGTTCTTC
TRBV10-1	-	-	TRBJ2-5	CANSESQGETQYF	TGCGCCAACAGTGAGTCGCAGGGTGAGACCCAGTACTTC
TRBV5-1	TRBD1	many	TRBJ2-4	CASSTLPGQGSRIQYF	TGCGCCAGCAGTACGCTCCCCGGACAGGGTTCTCGCATTCAGTACTTC
TRBV27	TRBD1	many	TRBJ2-3	CASSLYRDRGVVGTDTQYF	TGTGCCAGCAGTTTATACCGTGACAGGGGGGTTGTAGGCACAGATACGCAGTATTTT
TRBV27	-	many	TRBJ2-5	CASRANGQETQYF	TGTGCCAGCAGGGCCAATGGCCAAGAGACCCAGTACTTC
TRBV5-6	TRBD2	many	TRBJ2-2	CASSLELAGGLTGELFF	TGTGCCAGCAGCTTAGAACTAGCGGGAGGGCTCACCGGGGAGCTGTTTTTT
TRBV12-3/TRBV12-4	TRBD1	many	TRBJ2-3	CASSFRTGGTDTQYF	TGTGCCAGCAGTTTTCGGACAGGGGGCACAGATACGCAGTATTTT
TRBV4-1	TRBD2	many	TRBJ2-7	CASSRTSGGYEQYF	TGCGCCAGCAGCCGGACTAGCGGGGGGTACGAGCAGTACTTC
TRBV10-1	TRBD2	many	TRBJ2-2	CASSEWSGGSGELFF	TGCGCCAGCAGTGAGTGGTCGGGAGGGTCCGGGGAGCTGTTTTTT
TRBV6-2/TRBV6-3	-	-	TRBJ1-3	CASSYPTRLSSGNTIYF	TGTGCCAGCAGTTATCCGACCCGGTTGAGCTCTGGAAACACCATATATTTT
TRBV4-1	-	many	TRBJ2-5	CASSQYETQYF	TGCGCCAGCAGCCAATATGAGACCCAGTACTTC
TRBV4-1	-	-	TRBJ2-7	CASSQVYRTLNYEQYF	TGCGCCAGCAGCCAAGTCTACAGGACACTCAACTACGAGCAGTACTTC
TRBV7-3	TRBD1	many	TRBJ2-5	CASSLRGGQGPRETQYF	TGTGCCAGCAGCTTACGGGGGGGACAGGGGCCTCGAGAGACCCAGTACTTC
TRBV29-1	-	many	TRBJ2-1	CSVEGGDGLSYNEQFF	TGCAGCGTTGAAGGTGGGGACGGACTCTCCTACAATGAGCAGTTCTTC
TRBV7-9	-	-	TRBJ2-7	CASSLVVFDRSYEQYF	TGTGCCAGCAGCTTAGTGGTTTTCGACAGGTCGTACGAGCAGTACTTC
TRBV20-1	-	few	TRBJ2-4	CSARTELAKNIQYF	TGCAGTGCGCGGACTGAGCTAGCCAAAAACATTCAGTACTTC
TRBV20-1	-	few	TRBJ2-5	CSAISRIEETQYF	TGCAGTGCTATCTCCCGGATAGAAGAGACCCAGTACTTC
TRBV3-1	-	many	TRBJ1-1	CASSRLGRGTEAFF	TGTGCCAGCAGCCGACTGGGCCGTGGCACTGAAGCTTTCTTT
TRBV10-2	-	many	TRBJ1-2	CASSDGENGYTF	TGCGCCAGCAGTGACGGGGAGAATGGCTACACCTTC
TRBV28	-	few	TRBJ1-2	CASSTYTHRTARYTF	TGTGCCAGCAGTACGTACACCCACCGGACAGCGCGCTACACCTTC
TRBV5-1	-	-	TRBJ2-5	CASSLIATQETQYF	TGCGCCAGCAGCTTAATAGCGACCCAAGAGACCCAGTACTTC
TRBV10-3	-	-	TRBJ1-4	CAISKGGSIGEKLFF	TGTGCCATCAGCAAGGGTGGTTCAATTGGTGAAAAACTGTTTTTT
TRBV7-8	TRBD2	once	TRBJ2-1	CASSPGTSGRSEQFF	TGTGCCAGCAGCCCCGGGACTAGCGGGAGGTCTGAGCAGTTCTTC
TRBV4-2	-	-	TRBJ2-6	CASSLADSHSGANVLTF	TGTGCCAGCAGCCTCGCCGATTCTCACTCCGGGGCCAACGTCCTGACTTTC
TRBV5-1	-	many	TRBJ1-1	CASSLDSSRAFF	TGCGCCAGCAGCTTGGATTCCAGCAGAGCTTTCTTT
TRBV20-1	-	many	TRBJ2-3	CSARDDTDTQYF	TGCAGTGCTAGAGATGACACAGATACGCAGTATTTT
TRBV7-8	TRBD2	-	TRBJ2-7	CASSSALAGGSYEQYF	TGTGCCAGCAGCTCCGCACTAGCGGGGGGATCCTACGAGCAGTACTTC
TRBV25-1	-	-	TRBJ2-6	CASSDRFGANVLTF	TGTGCCAGCAGCGACAGGTTCGGGGCCAACGTCCTGACTTTC
TRBV20-1	TRBD2	few	TRBJ2-5	CSARDLASGEETQYF	TGCAGTGCTAGAGATCTTGCCAGCGGGGAAGAGACCCAGTACTTC
TRBV4-1	TRBD1	few	TRBJ1-5	CASSQGLLGQGASGSNQPQHF	TGCGCCAGCAGCCAAGGCCTTTTGGGACAGGGGGCTTCAGGTAGCAATCAGCCCCAGCATTTT
TRBV20-1	TRBD1	few	TRBJ2-5	CSARTGGRKETQYF	TGCAGTGCGAGGACAGGGGGCAGGAAAGAGACCCAGTACTTC
TRBV7-6	TRBD2	few	TRBJ2-1	CASSTSGTSGTEQFF	TGTGCCAGCAGCACCTCCGGGACTAGCGGCACTGAGCAGTTCTTC
TRBV7-9	TRBD2	few	TRBJ2-3	CASSSPAGAEDTDTQYF	TGTGCCAGCAGCTCCCCGGCGGGAGCGGAGGACACAGATACGCAGTATTTT
TRBV18	TRBD1	-	TRBJ2-1	CASSPATGGPYNEQFF	TGTGCCAGCTCACCAGCCACAGGGGGTCCCTACAATGAGCAGTTCTTC
TRBV12-3/TRBV12-4	-	few	TRBJ2-7	CASSLPPPYEQYF	TGTGCCAGCAGTTTGCCCCCCCCCTACGAGCAGTACTTC
TRBV7-9	TRBD1	-	TRBJ2-5	CASSLVGQGQATQYF	TGTGCCAGCAGCTTAGTTGGGCAGGGACAGGCGACCCAGTACTTC
TRBV6-5	-	-	TRBJ2-7	CASSYDIASPTYEQYF	TGTGCCAGCAGCTACGACATAGCCAGTCCCACCTACGAGCAGTACTTC
TRBV6-5	-	few	TRBJ2-3	CASSQERVPSTDTQYF	TGTGCCAGCAGTCAAGAGCGGGTGCCTAGCACAGATACGCAGTATTTT
TRBV11-1	TRBD1	-	TRBJ2-2	CASSVNGQGSIGELFF	TGTGCCAGCAGCGTAAACGGACAGGGTTCAATTGGGGAGCTGTTTTTT
TRBV5-1	-	-	TRBJ2-7	CAGSLDPGNYEQYF	TGCGCCGGCAGCTTGGATCCAGGCAACTACGAGCAGTACTTC
TRBV4-3	-	-	TRBJ2-3	CASSQDRWRTTDTQYF	TGCGCCAGCAGCCAAGATCGATGGAGGACCACAGATACGCAGTATTTT
TRBV4-1	TRBD1	many	TRBJ1-1	CASSQLPGQGSVDTEAFF	TGCGCCAGCAGCCAGCTACCGGGACAGGGTTCTGTTGACACTGAAGCTTTCTTT
TRBV7-9	-	few	TRBJ1-5	CASSGDGQPQHF	TGTGCCAGCAGCGGAGACGGGCAGCCCCAGCATTTT
TRBV20-1	TRBD1	many	TRBJ1-1	CSALPWTGANTEAFF	TGCAGTGCTCTCCCCTGGACAGGAGCGAACACTGAAGCTTTCTTT
TRBV7-9	TRBD1	many	TRBJ2-3	CASSLSNRGATDTQYF	TGTGCCAGCAGCTTATCAAACAGGGGTGCGACAGATACGCAGTATTTT
TRBV4-1	-	many	TRBJ2-2	CASSQERWMGSTGELFF	TGCGCCAGCAGCCAAGAGAGGTGGATGGGGTCCACCGGGGAGCTGTTTTTT
TRBV20-1	-	-	TRBJ1-5	CSASEGDYNQPQHF	TGCAGTGCTAGTGAGGGGGACTACAATCAGCCCCAGCATTTT